This T cell receptor (beta chain) is from a study of blood T cell repertoires in COVID-19. The age range of participants was about 18 to 95 years, with residence in under 30 US areas. Categorization into cohorts depended on clinical history that participants reported. Symptom resolution, clearance, or two negative PCRs marked donors in Cohort 3 as recovered. The CDR3 is 17 residues long. Germline V gives CDR1 MDHEN, CDR2 SYDVKM. The junction had 10 bases not matched to a gene; V was cut back by 5 bases and J by 5 bases. Here immunoSEQ multiplex PCR was the method, and the copy in TCRdb shows in-frame clones only, minus some. The repertoire holds more than 40,000 clones, with roughly 86% as singletons.

The rearrangement uses TRBV28 and TRBJ2-5; 14 bases line up with TRBD2. This clonotype was obtained from a woman between 45 and 60 years old who had recovered from COVID-19. Material for sequencing was PBMCs or T cells enriched from blood (not recorded which). The CDR3 is CASSEGLAGVGTETQYF. The CDR3 DNA sequence: TGTGCCAGCAGTGAGGGACTAGCGGGAGTTGGCACGGAGACCCAGTACTTC.